This T cell receptor beta chain was captured by sequencing in a study of OX40 agonist ivuxolimab in advanced cancers. Study summary: Among those enrolled, mean age was around 60 years (range about 23 to 79) and 70% to 85% were male. Study-level results: CD4+ and CD8+ blood T cells expanded clonally by week 6 at 0.1 to 3.0 mg/kg. Individuals who were partial responders at 0.1-3.0 mg/kg had clonal expansion that ranked among the lowest.

The CDR3 spans 14 residues. Germline V lookup: CDR1 MNHNY, CDR2 SVGAGI (reference sequence). V lost 5 bases, J lost 6 bases, and 8 bases stayed unmatched. Some clones are missing from TCRdb's copy, which holds only in-frame ones; the method was immunoSEQ multiplex PCR. The repertoire holds tens of thousands of clones, 91% seen once, with 3% to 4% in the top ten. Of note for this clone: Its cognate antigen is unknown.

The source was CD4+ or CD8+ T cells sorted from blood, collected in a trial of the OX40 agonist ivuxolimab. The V and J genes are TRBV6-6 and TRBJ2-5, with 8 bases that match TRBD1. The clonotype comes from an adult with an advanced solid tumor such as melanoma, head and neck, liver or kidney cancer. The CDR3 bases are TGTGCCAGCAGTCCGGACGACAGGGGACAGACCCAGTACTTC. Translating gives CASSPDDRGQTQYF.